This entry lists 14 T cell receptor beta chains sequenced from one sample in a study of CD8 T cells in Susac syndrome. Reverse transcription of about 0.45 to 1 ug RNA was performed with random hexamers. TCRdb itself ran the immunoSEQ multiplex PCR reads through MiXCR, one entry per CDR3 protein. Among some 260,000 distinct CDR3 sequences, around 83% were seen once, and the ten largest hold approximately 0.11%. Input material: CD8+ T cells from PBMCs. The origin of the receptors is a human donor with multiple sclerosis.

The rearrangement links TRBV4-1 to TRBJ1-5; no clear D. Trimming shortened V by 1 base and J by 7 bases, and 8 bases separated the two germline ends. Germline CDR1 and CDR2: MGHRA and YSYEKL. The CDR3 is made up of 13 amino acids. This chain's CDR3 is CASSQADFQPQHF. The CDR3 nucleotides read TGCGCCAGCAGCCAAGCAGATTTCCAGCCCCAGCATTTT.

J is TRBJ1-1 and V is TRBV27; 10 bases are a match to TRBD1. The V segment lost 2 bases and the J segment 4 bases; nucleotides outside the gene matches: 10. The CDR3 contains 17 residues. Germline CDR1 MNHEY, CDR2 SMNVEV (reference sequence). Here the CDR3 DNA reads TGTGCCAGCAGTTTAGGCCCGGGGACAGGGGTGGGCACTGAAGCTTTCTTT. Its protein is CASSLGPGTGVGTEAFF.

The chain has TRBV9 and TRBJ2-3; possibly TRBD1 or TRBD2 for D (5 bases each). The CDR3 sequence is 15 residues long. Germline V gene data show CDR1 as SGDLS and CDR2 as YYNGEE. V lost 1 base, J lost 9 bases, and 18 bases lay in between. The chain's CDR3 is CASSVPTGPRGTQYF. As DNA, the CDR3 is TGTGCCAGCAGCGTACCAACGGGGCCTAGAGGAACGCAGTATTTT.

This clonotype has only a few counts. Here the CDR3 reads CASSLGINTEAFF. Here the CDR3 DNA reads TGTGCCAGCAGTTTAGGCATAAACACTGAAGCTTTCTTT. The rearrangement joins TRBV27 to TRBJ1-1; D call uncertain. Trimming shortened V by 2 bases and J by 2 bases, and 6 bases separated the two germline ends. CDR1 MNHEY and CDR2 SMNVEV come from the germline V gene (reference sequence). There are 13 residues in the CDR3.

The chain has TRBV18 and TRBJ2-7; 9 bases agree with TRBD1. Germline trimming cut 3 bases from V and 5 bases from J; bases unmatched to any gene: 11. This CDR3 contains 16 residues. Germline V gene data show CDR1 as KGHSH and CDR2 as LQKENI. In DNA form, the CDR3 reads TGTGCCAGCTCACCGCGAGCCGGGACAGGGTTACACGAGCAGTACTTC. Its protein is CASSPRAGTGLHEQYF.

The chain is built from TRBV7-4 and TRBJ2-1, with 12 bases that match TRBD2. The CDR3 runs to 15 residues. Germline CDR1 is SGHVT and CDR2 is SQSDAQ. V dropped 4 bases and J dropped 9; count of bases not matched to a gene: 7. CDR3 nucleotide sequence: TGTGCCAGCAGCTCGAGACTAGCGGGAGTTCCTGAGCAGTTCTTC. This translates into CASSSRLAGVPEQFF.

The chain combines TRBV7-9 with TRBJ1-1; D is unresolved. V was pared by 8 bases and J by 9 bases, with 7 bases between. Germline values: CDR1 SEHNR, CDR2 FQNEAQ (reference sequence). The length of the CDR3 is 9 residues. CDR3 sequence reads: CASGLKAFF. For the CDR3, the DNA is TGTGCCAGCGGGTTGAAAGCTTTCTTT. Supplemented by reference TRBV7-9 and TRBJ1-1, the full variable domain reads DTGVSQNPRHKITKRGQNVTFRCDPISEHNRLYWYRQTLGQGPEFLTYFQNEAQLEKSRLLSDRFSAERPKGSFSTLEIQRTEQGDSAMYLCASGLKAFFGQGTRLTVV.

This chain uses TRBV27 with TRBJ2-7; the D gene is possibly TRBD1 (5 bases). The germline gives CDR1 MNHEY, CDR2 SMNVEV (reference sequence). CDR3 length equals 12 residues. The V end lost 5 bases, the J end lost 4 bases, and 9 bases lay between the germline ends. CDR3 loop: CASSPTEYEQYF. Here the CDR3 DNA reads TGTGCCAGCAGTCCGACAGAATACGAGCAGTACTTC.

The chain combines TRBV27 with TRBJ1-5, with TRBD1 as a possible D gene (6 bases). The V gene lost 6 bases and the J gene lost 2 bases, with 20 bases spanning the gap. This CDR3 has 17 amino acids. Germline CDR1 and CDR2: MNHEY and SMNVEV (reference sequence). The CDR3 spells CASRTQGPDGGNQPQHF. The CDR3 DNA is TGTGCCAGCAGAACCCAGGGGCCGGATGGGGGCAATCAGCCCCAGCATTTT.

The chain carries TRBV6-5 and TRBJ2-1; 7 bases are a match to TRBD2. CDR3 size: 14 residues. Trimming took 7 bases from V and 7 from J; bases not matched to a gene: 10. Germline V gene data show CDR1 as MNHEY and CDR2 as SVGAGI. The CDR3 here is CASIGGSFGNEQFF. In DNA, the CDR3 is TGTGCCAGCATTGGCGGGAGCTTCGGGAATGAGCAGTTCTTC.

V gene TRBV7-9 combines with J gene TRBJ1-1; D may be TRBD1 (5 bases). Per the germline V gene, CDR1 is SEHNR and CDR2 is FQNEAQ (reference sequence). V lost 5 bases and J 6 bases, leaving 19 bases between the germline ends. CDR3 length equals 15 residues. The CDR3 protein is CASSRIPGGAPEAFF. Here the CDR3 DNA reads TGTGCCAGCAGCCGCATCCCCGGAGGGGCGCCTGAAGCTTTCTTT.

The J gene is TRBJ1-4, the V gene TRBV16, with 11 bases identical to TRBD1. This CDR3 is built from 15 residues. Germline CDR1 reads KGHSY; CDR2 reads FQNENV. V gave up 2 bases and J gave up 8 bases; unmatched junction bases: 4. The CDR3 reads CASSQMGQGGEKLFF. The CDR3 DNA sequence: TGTGCCAGCAGCCAAATGGGACAGGGGGGAGAAAAACTGTTTTTT. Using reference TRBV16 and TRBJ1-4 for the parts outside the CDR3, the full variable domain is GEEVAQTPKHLVRGEGQKAKLYCAPIKGHSYVFWYQQVLKNEFKFLISFQNENVFDETGMPKERFSAKCLPNSPCSLEIQATKLEDSAVYFCASSQMGQGGEKLFFGSGTQLSVL.

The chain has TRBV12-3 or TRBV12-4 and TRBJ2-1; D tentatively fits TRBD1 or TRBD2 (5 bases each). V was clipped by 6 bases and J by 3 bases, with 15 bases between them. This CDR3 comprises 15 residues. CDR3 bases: TGTGCCAGCAGCCGGGAAGGGACCTACTACAATGAGCAGTTCTTC. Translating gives CASSREGTYYNEQFF.

CDR3 protein: CASSQEIRLSYEQYF. DNA of the CDR3: TGCGCCAGCAGCCAAGAAATTAGACTATCCTACGAGCAGTACTTC. This chain connects TRBV4-1 to TRBJ2-7; TRBD2 might be the D (5 bases). This CDR3 is built from 15 residues. Trimming cost V 0 bases and J 1 base, with 10 bases left between them. The germline gives CDR1 MGHRA, CDR2 YSYEKL.